The 23 T cell receptor beta chains below all came from one sample that was sequenced in a study of T cell responses to AZD1222 COVID-19 vaccine (dated by TCRdb to the early 2020s). This specimen's time point label, per the study, means: about 28 days (+/-7) after the second vaccine dose. The receptor library was made with the immunoSEQ multiplex PCR assay. TCRdb limited this immuneACCESS table to in-frame rearrangements with V and J called. A share of clones is missing; checked studies link under half to unresolved V genes, and the rest is unexplained. The sample table lists more than 100,000 clones, about nine tenths of them with a count of one. The ten largest clones take up approximately 2.6% of the sample. Here the sequenced sample was peripheral blood, taken 28 days after the second AZD1222 dose. The receptors were gathered from an adult who received the AZD1222 COVID-19 vaccine.

The chain uses TRBV5-1 and TRBJ2-3; no clear D gene. Germline assignment: CDR1 SGHRS and CDR2 YFSETQ. Trimming took 7 bases from V and 0 from J, leaving 15 bases between them. This CDR3 region has 15 residues. CDR3 DNA: TGCGCCAGCCACGAGCCCTCACAAAGCACAGATACGCAGTATTTT. Translating it yields CASHEPSQSTDTQYF. The variable domain in full, completed from reference TRBV5-1 and TRBJ2-3, reads KAGVTQTPRYLIKTRGQQVTLSCSPISGHRSVSWYQQTPGQGLQFLFEYFSETQRNKGNFPGRFSGRQFSNSRSEMNVSTLELGDSALYLCASHEPSQSTDTQYFGPGTRLTVL.

CDR3 coding DNA: TGTGCCAGCAGCCCGTGGTTCCAGGGGAAGCTCGATGGCTACACCTTC. Translation: CASSPWFQGKLDGYTF. The chain uses TRBV7-8 and TRBJ1-2; D perhaps matches TRBD1 (6 bases). V lost 5 bases and J 6 bases, leaving 22 bases between the germline ends. The CDR3 spans 16 residues. Germline V CDR1 and CDR2: SGHVS, FQNEAQ.

The rearrangement uses TRBV7-2 and TRBJ1-2, with D maybe TRBD1 (5 bases). V was clipped by 2 bases and J by 10 bases, with 14 bases between them. The CDR3 spans 13 residues. Germline V gives CDR1 SGHTA, CDR2 FQGNSA. The CDR3 here is CASSLQGPWDYTF. The CDR3 region has the DNA TGTGCCAGCAGCTTACAGGGACCTTGGGACTACACCTTC.

This sequence joins TRBV7-8 and TRBJ2-7, with D maybe TRBD1 (6 bases). This CDR3 is built from 16 residues. CDR1 and CDR2 from the germline V gene are SGHVS and FQNEAQ. V dropped 5 bases and J dropped 7 bases, with 24 bases sitting between them. The CDR3 loop is CASSLRPQGPFVEQYF. The CDR3 DNA sequence: TGTGCCAGCAGCCTGAGGCCACAGGGACCCTTTGTGGAGCAGTACTTC.

The chain joins TRBV13 to TRBJ2-1; no reliable D call. The V gene's germline CDR1 is PRHDT and CDR2 FYEKMQ (reference sequence). The CDR3 contains 12 residues. Trimming took off 6 bases at V and 3 bases at J, with 6 bases between the two ends. CDR3 nucleotide sequence: TGTGCCAGCAGTCAAAACTACAATGAGCAGTTCTTC. This translates into CASSQNYNEQFF.

This sequence joins TRBV6-2 or TRBV6-3 and TRBJ1-1; the D is unclear. Trimming pared 2 bases from V and 4 bases from J, leaving 8 bases between. This CDR3 spans 13 amino acids. In germline, CDR1 is MNHEY, CDR2 SVGEGT. For the CDR3, the DNA is TGTGCCAGCAGTTACCGAGCCTTCACTGAAGCTTTCTTT. Protein sequence: CASSYRAFTEAFF.

This clone was seen a handful of times. This sequence joins TRBV7-2 and TRBJ1-2, with 7 bases that match TRBD1. Germline loops: CDR1 SGHTA, CDR2 FQGNSA. The CDR3 loop spans 14 amino acids. V dropped 6 bases and J dropped 2; count of bases not matched to a gene: 6. Here the CDR3 reads CASSPWGQNYGYTF. The CDR3 nucleotides are TGTGCCAGCAGTCCATGGGGACAGAACTATGGCTACACCTTC.

This clone was found once. The J gene is TRBJ1-1, the V gene TRBV23-1; D remains ambiguous. TRBV23-1 is flagged as an ORF with uncertain function. This CDR3 has 10 amino acids. Trimming cost V 7 bases and J 2 bases, with 2 bases left between them. DNA for the CDR3: TGCGCCAGCAATAACACTGAAGCTTTCTTT. Translating gives CASNNTEAFF.

The genes are TRBV6-5 and TRBJ2-7; 10 bases match TRBD2. The length of the CDR3 is 15 residues. V lost 5 bases to trimming and J lost 3 bases; unmatched junction nucleotides: 7. Germline CDR1 reads MNHEY; CDR2 reads SVGAGI. In DNA, the CDR3 is TGTGCCAGCAGTAGGACACTAGCGGGGAGCTACGAGCAGTACTTC. The encoded protein is CASSRTLAGSYEQYF.

As DNA, the CDR3 is TGTGCCAGCAGTTACTCGGGACAGGGACGTGGCTACACCTTC. Its translation: CASSYSGQGRGYTF. V and J are TRBV6-2 or TRBV6-3 and TRBJ1-2; 9 nucleotides agree with TRBD1. Germline lookup yields CDR1 MNHEY and CDR2 SVGEGT. Trimming at V came to 0 bases and at J to 7 bases, leaving 3 bases not matched to a gene. This CDR3 comprises 14 residues.

The rearrangement uses TRBV3-1 (or the pseudogene TRBV3-2) and TRBJ1-3; D is unclear. With 1 base removed from V and 0 bases from J, the gap between germline ends came to 13 bases. The CDR3 contains 17 residues. The germline gives CDR1 LGHDT, CDR2 YNNKEL (reference sequence). CDR3 DNA: TGTGCCAGCAGCCAAGTGGCCTTTGCCCCCTCTGGAAACACCATATATTTT. Its translation is CASSQVAFAPSGNTIYF.

J is TRBJ2-7 and V is TRBV11-2; D could derive from TRBD1 or TRBD2 (6 bases each). V lost 4 bases, J lost 3 bases, and 22 bases lay in between. The germline gives CDR1 SGHAT, CDR2 FQNNGV. The CDR3 sequence is 17 residues long. For the CDR3, the DNA is TGTGCCAGCAGCTCCTCCCTTTCGGGGGCCTCCCTCTACGAGCAGTACTTC. Residues: CASSSSLSGASLYEQYF.

The chain joins TRBV4-1 to TRBJ1-5; D may be TRBD1 (5 bases). The CDR3 is 14 residues long. In germline, CDR1 is MGHRA, CDR2 YSYEKL. Trimming left V 3 bases short and J 7 bases short, with 13 bases between. CDR3 sequence: CASSQEGFGQPQHF. For the CDR3, the DNA is TGCGCCAGCAGCCAGGAGGGGTTTGGGCAGCCCCAGCATTTT.

The V and J genes are TRBV29-1 and TRBJ2-7; D is unresolved. The CDR3 length is 12 residues. Germline values: CDR1 SQVTM, CDR2 ANQGSEA. V was cut by 6 bases and J by 3 bases, with 12 bases left in between. The CDR3: CSVTNADYEQYF. The CDR3 region has the DNA TGCAGCGTCACAAATGCGGACTACGAGCAGTACTTC.

The rearrangement links TRBV25-1 to TRBJ1-4; 9 nucleotides agree with TRBD1. V dropped 4 bases and J dropped 6; count of bases not matched to a gene: 15. CDR1 is MGHDK, CDR2 SYGVNS, per germline. The CDR3 consists of 18 residues. DNA for the CDR3: TGTGCCAGCAGTGGTCCTGAATCGCGGGACAGGGTTTATGAAAAACTGTTTTTT. Residues: CASSGPESRDRVYEKLFF.

V is TRBV28 and J is TRBJ1-2, with 7 bases aligning to TRBD1. J was trimmed by 0 bases and V by 10 bases; bases with no gene match: 5. The CDR3 covers 13 residues. Germline values: CDR1 MDHEN, CDR2 SYDVKM. CDR3 bases: TGTGCCACCTCGGACAGGCCTAACTATGGCTACACCTTC. Its translation: CATSDRPNYGYTF.

The V call is TRBV4-3, the J call TRBJ2-7; D is unresolved. CDR3 length: 14 residues. Trimming stripped 0 bases from V and 2 bases from J, with 8 bases between. Germline V CDR1 and CDR2: LGHNA, YSLEER. The DNA of the CDR3 is TGCGCCAGCAGCCAAGAGGACGGAACCTACGAGCAGTACTTC. Translating gives CASSQEDGTYEQYF.

The sample holds a few counts of this clone. The chain recombines TRBV15 with TRBJ2-7; TRBD1 or TRBD2 may be the D gene (5 bases each). V lost 2 bases and J lost 0, with 14 bases in between. The germline V gene has CDR1 LNHNV and CDR2 YYDKDF (reference sequence). The CDR3 totals 16 residues. The CDR3 DNA reads TGTGCCACCAGCAGACACCGGGACGTAAGCTCCTACGAGCAGTACTTC. This sequence encodes CATSRHRDVSSYEQYF.

This chain connects TRBV5-1 to TRBJ2-5, with a tentative D call TRBD2 (5 bases). Germline values: CDR1 SGHRS, CDR2 YFSETQ. The V end was cut by 5 bases, the J end by 5 bases, with 13 bases between. The CDR3 is made up of 13 amino acids. CDR3 amino acids: CASRSPGGETQYF. The CDR3 DNA follows: TGCGCCAGCAGGTCTCCAGGCGGGGAGACCCAGTACTTC.

V is TRBV12-3 or TRBV12-4 and J is TRBJ1-5, with D hard to call. CDR3 length equals 12 residues. V gave up 5 bases and J gave up 6 bases, with 8 bases separating them. CDR3: CASSPLGQPQHF. The CDR3 region has the DNA TGTGCCAGCAGTCCCCTGGGTCAGCCCCAGCATTTT.

The genes are TRBV2 and TRBJ2-3; 9 nucleotides line up with TRBD1. The CDR3 is 13 residues long. Germline CDR1 reads SNHLY; CDR2 reads FYNNEI. Losses at the gene ends were 10 bases for V and 9 bases for J; bases not matched to a gene: 11. CDR3: CATIQGAQGTQYF. The CDR3, as DNA: TGTGCCACCATACAGGGGGCGCAGGGGACGCAGTATTTT.

The V call is TRBV3-1 (or the pseudogene TRBV3-2), the J call TRBJ1-3; no reliable D call. The CDR3 contains 18 residues. V lost 0 bases and J 0 bases, leaving 15 bases between the germline ends. Germline V lookup: CDR1 LGHDT, CDR2 YNNKEL (reference sequence). The CDR3 nucleotides read TGTGCCAGCAGCCAAGAGCATGGTGGATCCGGCTCTGGAAACACCATATATTTT. It codes for CASSQEHGGSGSGNTIYF.

This clone was detected only once. The chain links TRBV9 to TRBJ1-3, with a weak D call TRBD1 (5 bases). Trimming took off 1 base at V and 0 bases at J, with 11 bases between the two ends. Germline values: CDR1 SGDLS, CDR2 YYNGEE. This CDR3 has 16 amino acids. CDR3 bases: TGTGCCAGCAGCGTAAGGTCAGGGCTCTCTGGAAACACCATATATTTT. Translated: CASSVRSGLSGNTIYF.